These 11 T cell receptor beta chains were all obtained from the same sample, sequenced in a study of T cells in localized non-small cell lung cancer. Produced via immunoSEQ multiplex PCR; TCRdb's table is partial and in-frame only. Among about 20,000 clones listed, over 70% were seen once. The material sequenced was PBMCs, taken before any cancer treatment. Source of these receptors: a man between 40 and 70 years old with stage II squamous cell lung carcinoma.

V is TRBV5-6 and J is TRBJ2-7, with a tentative D call TRBD2 (6 bases). The CDR3 totals 13 residues. Trimming took off 4 bases at V and 3 bases at J, with 11 bases between the two ends. Looked up from germline, CDR1 is SGHDT and CDR2 is YYEEEE. The CDR3: CASSPGDFYEQYF. CDR3 coding DNA: TGTGCCAGCAGCCCTGGGGACTTCTACGAGCAGTACTTC.

This clone was observed a single time. This rearrangement joins TRBV6-1 to TRBJ2-7; D might be TRBD1 (6 bases). Trimming took 3 bases from V and 0 from J, leaving 9 bases between them. The V gene's germline CDR1 is MNHNS and CDR2 SASEGT. The CDR3 totals 14 residues. The CDR3: CASSDLGHSYEQYF. The DNA of the CDR3 is TGTGCCAGCAGTGACCTGGGACACTCCTACGAGCAGTACTTC.

For the CDR3, the DNA is TGTGCCAGTAGTTACCCAGTATCCAGCTCTGGAAACACCATATATTTT. Residues: CASSYPVSSSGNTIYF. The rearrangement uses TRBV19 and TRBJ1-3; D is undetermined. The CDR3 runs to 16 residues. Trimming took 5 bases from V and 0 from J, leaving 14 bases between them. Germline V lookup: CDR1 LNHDA, CDR2 SQIVND (reference sequence).

This clone was detected a few times. The V and J genes are TRBV30 and TRBJ2-7; no reliable D call. The length of the CDR3 is 14 residues. Trimming shortened V by 2 bases and J by 1 base, and 12 bases separated the two germline ends. Germline loops: CDR1 GTSNPN, CDR2 SVGIG (reference sequence). The CDR3, as DNA: TGTGCCTGGAGTCAGACGGTCGCATCCTACGAGCAGTACTTC. Protein product: CAWSQTVASYEQYF. Complete variable domain (other parts from reference TRBV30 and TRBJ2-7): SQTIHQWPATLVQPVGSPLSLECTVEGTSNPNLYWYRQAAGRGLQLLFYSVGIGQISSEVPQNLSASRPQDRQFILSSKKLLLSDSGFYLCAWSQTVASYEQYFGPGTRLTVT.

Notes on this clone: The junction does not match germline at one end; this may be a read error. CDR3 in DNA: TGTGCCCGGAGTGTACGAGCTAACTATGGCTACACCTTC. Translating it yields CARSVRANYGYTF. This sequence joins TRBV30 and TRBJ1-2; no clear D. Germline V gives CDR1 GTSNPN, CDR2 SVGIG (reference sequence). This CDR3 has 13 amino acids.

The chain carries TRBV19 and TRBJ2-7; D is unresolved. V was cut by 2 bases and J by 4 bases, with 9 bases left in between. The CDR3 extends over 13 amino acids. Germline V CDR1 and CDR2: LNHDA, SQIVND (reference sequence). The CDR3, as DNA: TGTGCCAGTAGTATAAGAAACGCGTACGAGCAGTACTTC. Translated: CASSIRNAYEQYF. Complete variable domain (other parts from reference TRBV19 and TRBJ2-7): DGGITQSPKYLFRKEGQNVTLSCEQNLNHDAMYWYRQDPGQGLRLIYYSQIVNDFQKGDIAEGYSVSREKKESFPLTVTSAQKNPTAFYLCASSIRNAYEQYFGPGTRLTVT.

The chain joins TRBV19 to TRBJ1-1, with no clear D. Deletions cut 2 bases from V and 1 base from J, with 8 bases between. Germline V gene sequence: CDR1 LNHDA, CDR2 SQIVND (reference sequence). The CDR3 runs 14 residues. This CDR3 reads CASSITAPNTEAFF. DNA for the CDR3: TGTGCCAGTAGTATAACAGCTCCGAACACTGAAGCTTTCTTT.

This sequence joins TRBV30 and TRBJ2-5, with 10 bases that match TRBD2. The CDR3 length is 15 residues. Germline lookup yields CDR1 GTSNPN and CDR2 SVGIG (reference sequence). The V segment lost 2 bases and the J segment 2 bases; nucleotides outside the gene matches: 5. CDR3: CAWSRGAGGQETQYF. In DNA, the CDR3 is TGTGCCTGGAGTCGCGGAGCGGGGGGGCAAGAGACCCAGTACTTC.

The CDR3: CASSSQRAIYGYTF. CDR3 in DNA: TGTGCCAGTAGTAGTCAAAGGGCGATCTATGGCTACACCTTC. This chain joins TRBV19 and TRBJ1-2; unclear D gene. V lost 4 bases, J lost 4 bases, and 13 bases lay in between. The CDR3 totals 14 residues. CDR1 is LNHDA, CDR2 SQIVND, per germline (reference sequence).

CDR3 DNA sequence: TGTGCCAGCAGTGAAGCTCGGGACACCACTCAGTACTTC. This translates into CASSEARDTTQYF. The rearrangement links TRBV2 to TRBJ2-4, with D perhaps TRBD1 (6 bases). Trimming shortened V by 0 bases and J by 12 bases, and 12 bases separated the two germline ends. The CDR3 has 13 amino acids. Germline V gives CDR1 SNHLY, CDR2 FYNNEI.

The chain combines TRBV14 with TRBJ2-6; D gene unclear. The CDR3 contains 13 residues. Germline CDR1 is SGHDN and CDR2 is FVKESK. V was cut by 8 bases and J by 4 bases, with 9 bases left in between. The chain's CDR3 is CASRLTGANVLTF. CDR3 bases: TGTGCCAGCCGTCTCACCGGGGCCAACGTCCTGACTTTC.